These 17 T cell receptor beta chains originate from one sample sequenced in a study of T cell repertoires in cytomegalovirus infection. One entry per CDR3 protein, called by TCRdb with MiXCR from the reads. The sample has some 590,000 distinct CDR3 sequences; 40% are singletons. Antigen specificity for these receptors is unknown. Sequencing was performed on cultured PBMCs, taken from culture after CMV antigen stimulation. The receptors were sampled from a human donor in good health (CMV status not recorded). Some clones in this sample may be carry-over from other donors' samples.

DNA of the CDR3: TGTGCCAGAAGCTTGGAGGGGTACAATGAGCAGTTCTTC. Translated: CARSLEGYNEQFF. The chain combines TRBV5-3 with TRBJ2-1; D perhaps matches TRBD1 (5 bases). TRBV5-3 falls under the ORF class, with uncertain function. The CDR3 runs to 13 residues. V lost 0 bases, J lost 4 bases, and 5 bases lay in between.

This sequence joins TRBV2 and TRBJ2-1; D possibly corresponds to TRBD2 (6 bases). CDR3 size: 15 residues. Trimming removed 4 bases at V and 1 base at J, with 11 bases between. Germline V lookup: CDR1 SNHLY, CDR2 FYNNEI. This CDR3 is CASSAVSGSYNEQFF. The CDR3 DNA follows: TGTGCCAGCAGTGCGGTTAGCGGATCCTACAATGAGCAGTTCTTC.

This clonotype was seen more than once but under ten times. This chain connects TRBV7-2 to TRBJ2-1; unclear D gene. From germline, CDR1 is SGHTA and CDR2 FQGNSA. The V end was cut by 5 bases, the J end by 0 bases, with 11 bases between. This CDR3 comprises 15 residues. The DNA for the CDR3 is TGTGCCAGCAGCCCTGAACGTGTCTCCTACAATGAGCAGTTCTTC. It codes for CASSPERVSYNEQFF. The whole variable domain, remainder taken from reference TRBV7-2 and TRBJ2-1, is GAGVSQSPSNKVTEKGKDVELRCDPISGHTALYWYRQSLGQGLEFLIYFQGNSAPDKSGLPSDRFSAERTGGSVSTLTIQRTQQEDSAVYLCASSPERVSYNEQFFGPGTRLTVL.

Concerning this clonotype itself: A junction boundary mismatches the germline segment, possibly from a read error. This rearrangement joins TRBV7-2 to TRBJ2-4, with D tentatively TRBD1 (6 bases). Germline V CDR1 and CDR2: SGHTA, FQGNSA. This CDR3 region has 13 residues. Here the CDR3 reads CASSLAGGTGLIF. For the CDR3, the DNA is TGTGCCAGCAGCTTAGCAGGGGGTACGGGCCTTATCTTC. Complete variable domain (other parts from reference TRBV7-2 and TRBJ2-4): GAGVSQSPSNKVTEKGKDVELRCDPISGHTALYWYRQSLGQGLEFLIYFQGNSAPDKSGLPSDRFSAERTGGSVSTLTIQRTQQEDSAVYLCASSLAGGTGLIFGAGTRLSVL.

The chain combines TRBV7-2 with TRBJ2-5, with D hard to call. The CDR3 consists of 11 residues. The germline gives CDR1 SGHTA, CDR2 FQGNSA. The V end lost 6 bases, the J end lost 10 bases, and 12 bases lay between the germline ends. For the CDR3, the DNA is TGTGCCAGCAGTCTATCGTGGGGCCAGTACTTC. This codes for CASSLSWGQYF. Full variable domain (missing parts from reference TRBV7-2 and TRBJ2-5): GAGVSQSPSNKVTEKGKDVELRCDPISGHTALYWYRQSLGQGLEFLIYFQGNSAPDKSGLPSDRFSAERTGGSVSTLTIQRTQQEDSAVYLCASSLSWGQYFGPGTRLLVL.

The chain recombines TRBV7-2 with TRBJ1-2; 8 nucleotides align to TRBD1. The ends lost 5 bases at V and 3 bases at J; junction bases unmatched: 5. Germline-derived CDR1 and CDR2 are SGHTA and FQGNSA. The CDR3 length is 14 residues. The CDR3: CASSLKGQDYGYTF. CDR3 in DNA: TGTGCCAGCAGCCTAAAGGGACAGGACTATGGCTACACCTTC.

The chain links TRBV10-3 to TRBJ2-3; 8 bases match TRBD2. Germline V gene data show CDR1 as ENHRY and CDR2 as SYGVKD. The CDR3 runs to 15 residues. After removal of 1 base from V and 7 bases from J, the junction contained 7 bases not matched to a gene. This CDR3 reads CAISELASGSNTQYF. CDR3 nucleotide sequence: TGTGCCATCAGTGAGTTGGCTAGCGGGTCTAATACGCAGTATTTT.

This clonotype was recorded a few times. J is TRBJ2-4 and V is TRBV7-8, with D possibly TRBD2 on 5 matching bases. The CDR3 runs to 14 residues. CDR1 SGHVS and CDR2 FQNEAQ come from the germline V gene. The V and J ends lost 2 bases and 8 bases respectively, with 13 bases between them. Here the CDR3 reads CASSLWADGDIQYF. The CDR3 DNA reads TGTGCCAGCAGCTTATGGGCGGACGGGGACATTCAGTACTTC.

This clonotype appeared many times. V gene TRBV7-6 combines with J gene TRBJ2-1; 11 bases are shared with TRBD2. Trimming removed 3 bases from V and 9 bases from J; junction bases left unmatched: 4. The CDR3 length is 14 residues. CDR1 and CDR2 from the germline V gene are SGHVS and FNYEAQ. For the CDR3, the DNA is TGTGCCAGCAGCTTTCGTAGCGGGAGGGGTGAGCAGTTCTTC. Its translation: CASSFRSGRGEQFF.

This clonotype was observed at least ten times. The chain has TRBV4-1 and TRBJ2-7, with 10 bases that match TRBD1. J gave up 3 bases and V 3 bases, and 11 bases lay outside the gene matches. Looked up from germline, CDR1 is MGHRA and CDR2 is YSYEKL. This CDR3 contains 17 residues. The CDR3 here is CASSQEAGQGKGYEQYF. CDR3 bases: TGCGCCAGCAGCCAGGAAGCGGGACAGGGGAAGGGCTACGAGCAGTACTTC.

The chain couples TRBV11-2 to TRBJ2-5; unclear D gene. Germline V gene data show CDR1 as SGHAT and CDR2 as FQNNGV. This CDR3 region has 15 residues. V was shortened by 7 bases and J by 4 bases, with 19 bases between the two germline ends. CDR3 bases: TGTGCCAGCAAGTGGTCCCCGCAACCCTCAGAGACCCAGTACTTC. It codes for CASKWSPQPSETQYF.

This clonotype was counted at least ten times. CDR3 sequence: CASSLGLKETQYF. As DNA, the CDR3 is TGTGCCAGCAGTTTAGGGCTCAAAGAGACCCAGTACTTC. This chain links TRBV12-3 or TRBV12-4 with TRBJ2-5; D not certain. The CDR3 consists of 13 residues. Deletions cut 1 base from V and 3 bases from J, with 6 bases between.

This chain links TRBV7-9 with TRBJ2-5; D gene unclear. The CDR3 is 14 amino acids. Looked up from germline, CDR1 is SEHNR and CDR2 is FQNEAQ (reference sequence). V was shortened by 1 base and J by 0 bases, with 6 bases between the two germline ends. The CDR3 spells CASSLEEYQETQYF. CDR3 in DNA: TGTGCCAGCAGCTTAGAAGAATACCAAGAGACCCAGTACTTC. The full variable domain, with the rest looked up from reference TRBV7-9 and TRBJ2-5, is DTGVSQNPRHKITKRGQNVTFRCDPISEHNRLYWYRQTLGQGPEFLTYFQNEAQLEKSRLLSDRFSAERPKGSFSTLEIQRTEQGDSAMYLCASSLEEYQETQYFGPGTRLLVL.

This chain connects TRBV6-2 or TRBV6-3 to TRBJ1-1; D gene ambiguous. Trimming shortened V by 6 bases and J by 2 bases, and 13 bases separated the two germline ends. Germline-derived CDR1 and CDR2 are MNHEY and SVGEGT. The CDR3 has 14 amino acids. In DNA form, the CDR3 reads TGTGCCAGCAGACCCCCGACGGATAACACTGAAGCTTTCTTT. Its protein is CASRPPTDNTEAFF.

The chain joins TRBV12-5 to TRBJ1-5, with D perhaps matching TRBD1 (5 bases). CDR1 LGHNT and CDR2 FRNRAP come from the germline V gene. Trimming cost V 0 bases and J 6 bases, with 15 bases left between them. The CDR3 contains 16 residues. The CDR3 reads CASGLVLGRGAQPQHF. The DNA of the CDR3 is TGTGCTAGTGGTTTGGTACTAGGGCGCGGGGCTCAGCCCCAGCATTTT.

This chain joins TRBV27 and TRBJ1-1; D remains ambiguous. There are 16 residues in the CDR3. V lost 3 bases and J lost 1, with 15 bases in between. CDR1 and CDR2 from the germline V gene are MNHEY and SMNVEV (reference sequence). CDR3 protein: CASSFSVRPGNTEAFF. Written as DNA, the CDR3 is TGTGCCAGCAGTTTTTCGGTACGTCCGGGGAACACTGAAGCTTTCTTT.

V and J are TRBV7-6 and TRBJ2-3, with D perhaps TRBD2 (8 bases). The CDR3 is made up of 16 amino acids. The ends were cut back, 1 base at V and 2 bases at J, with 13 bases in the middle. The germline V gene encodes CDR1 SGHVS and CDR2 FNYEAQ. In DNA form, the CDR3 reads TGTGCCAGCAGCTTAGTCGGGAGGGGGCCCACAGATACGCAGTATTTT. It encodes CASSLVGRGPTDTQYF.